This T cell receptor (beta chain) comes out of a study of regulatory T cells in long-lasting Graves disease (dated by TCRdb to the early 2020s). For the study in its entirety: To count as having persistent Graves' disease, a patient had to have received antithyroid drug treatment for over 5 years with TSH receptor autoantibodies remaining persistently positive. This study used TCR sequencing and RNA sequencing of peripheral blood to compare persistent Graves' disease patients against newly diagnosed Graves' disease patients. The study was registered as a clinical trial and conducted in China. A total of 35 or so samples were covered by TCR sequencing, comprising approximately 13 persistent and around 20 newly diagnosed Graves' disease patients. On average, persistent Graves' disease patients in the clinical cohort had been on antithyroid drugs for about 10.3 years.

This clonotype was seen many times. The specificity of this receptor is unknown. No much larger clone is present one base from it, and per-base qualities are unavailable. The library was made by multiplex PCR. The run used an Illumina HiSeq 4000. To build TCR beta libraries, CDR3 regions were amplified by Arm-PCR using iRepertoire HTBI primers. Before sequencing, the PCR products underwent gel purification. On the authors' methods: Across samples, around 58 TRBV and 15 or so TRBJ segments were identified and used for gene usage analysis of CDR3 amino acid clonotypes. COPE and FqMerger were used to merge filtered high-quality paired reads into contigs. BLAST was used to align contigs to IMGT TRBV, TRBD and TRBJ reference genes, with CDR3 defined following IMGT. Highly expanded clones were defined as clonotypes with a frequency above 0.1%. Shannon entropy was used to measure repertoire diversity, and the Gini coefficient was used to measure V-J evenness. Clonotypes shared by more than one individual were considered public. The public reads were reanalyzed by TCRdb: fastp trimming at Q25, MiXCR alignment, in-frame beta chains only. Duplicate CDR3 protein sequences are folded into a single record with the most common DNA and genes. TCRdb assigned the V and J calls; the authors' analysis was not used. This sample lists about 470,000 distinct CDR3 sequences; less than 25% were detected once. 7.8% of the sample is taken by the ten largest.

Read against the paper, the sample's time point label means: persistent/refractory GD, antithyroid drugs over 5 years with positive TRAb. For both TCR sequencing and RNA sequencing, RNA was extracted from PBMCs using TRIzol. The diagnosis of Graves' disease followed American Thyroid Association guidelines. Patients for the study were recruited at an endocrinology department in Xi'an, China. Each patient gave 8.5 to 9.5 milliliters of peripheral blood, collected in an EDTA anticoagulant tube. Ficoll Paque Plus density gradient separation was used to isolate PBMCs, and no further T cell sorting was done. An Agilent 2100 Bioanalyzer and agarose gel were used to check RNA quality, while a NanoDrop 2000 measured RNA concentration. The CDR3 holds 13 amino acids from the cysteine to the phenylalanine. Kept here is only the CDR3 DNA, which spans 39 bases and is read in frame from base 1. Trimming removed 6 bases from V and 4 bases from J; the gene matches leave 6 bases unexplained. The CDR1 and CDR2 encoded by the germline V gene are MNHNS and SASEGT.

Findings and caveats that apply to the study as a whole: More public clonotypes were shared among persistent patients (roughly 2,700) than among newly diagnosed patients (under 1,000). Only the TCR beta chain was sequenced and analyzed. The authors acknowledged the small sample size as a limitation that may reduce accuracy. Peripheral blood alone was examined, since thyroid tissue, which constituted the primary lesion, could not be accessed. Persistent disease showed preferential use of TRBV28, TRBJ1-2 and TRBJ2-5, whereas newly diagnosed disease favored TRBV20-1 and TRBJ2-1. Lower TCR Shannon entropy and fewer highly expanded clones were observed in persistent Graves' disease patients than in newly diagnosed patients, which suggested clonal expansion.

The chain was built from TRBV6-1 and TRBJ2-7; 7 bases in between match TRBD1. This TCR was sampled from a female donor with Graves disease. Sequenced here: peripheral blood mononuclear cells (PBMCs), sampled when the disease was refractory, from a patient treated with antithyroid drugs. Here the CDR3 is given as CASRKTGLYEQYF. The sequenced DNA is TGTGCCAGCAGGAAGACAGGGTTATACGAGCAGTACTTC.